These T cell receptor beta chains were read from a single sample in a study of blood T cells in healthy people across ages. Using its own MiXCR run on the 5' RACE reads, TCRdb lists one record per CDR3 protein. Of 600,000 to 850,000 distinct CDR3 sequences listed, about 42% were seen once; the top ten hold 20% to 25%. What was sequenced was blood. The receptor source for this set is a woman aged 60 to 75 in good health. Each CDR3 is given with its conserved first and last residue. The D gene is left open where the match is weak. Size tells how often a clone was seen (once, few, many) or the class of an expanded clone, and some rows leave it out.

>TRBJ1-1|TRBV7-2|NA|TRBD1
TGTGCCAGCAGCCCTCGACAGGGGAACACTGAAGCTTTCTTT
CASSPRQGNTEAFF
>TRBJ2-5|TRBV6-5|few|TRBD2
TGTGCCAGCAGTTACTCATCGTCTAGCGGGCTGCTTTCGTACTTC
CASSYSSSSGLLSYF
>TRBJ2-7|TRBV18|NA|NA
TGTGCCAGCTCACCACGCCCGGATAACTACGAGCAGTACTTC
CASSPRPDNYEQYF
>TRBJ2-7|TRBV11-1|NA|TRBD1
TGTGCCAGCAGCCCCCGGACAGGGCCAGGGGCCTACGAGCAGTACTTC
CASSPRTGPGAYEQYF
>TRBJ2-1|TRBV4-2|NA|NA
TGTGCCAGCAGCAAGACAGGAGGGAAGGGACAGTTCTTC
CASSKTGGKGQFF
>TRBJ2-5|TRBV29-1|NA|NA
TGCAGCGTTGAAACCGGGACGGAAGCACAAGAGACCCAGTACTTC
CSVETGTEAQETQYF
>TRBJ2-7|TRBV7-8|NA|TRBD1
TGTGCCAGCAGCTTAGGCCTTTATCCGGGACAGGGGACATACGAGCAGTACTTC
CASSLGLYPGQGTYEQYF
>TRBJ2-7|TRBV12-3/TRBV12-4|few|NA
TGTGCCAGCCGCCCCCAGAGCGGCGGAACCTACGAGCAGTACTTC
CASRPQSGGTYEQYF
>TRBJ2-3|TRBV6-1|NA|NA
TGTGCCAGCAATGGGCAGGGGAGCACAGATACGCAGTATTTT
CASNGQGSTDTQYF
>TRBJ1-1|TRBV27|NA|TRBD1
TGTGCCAGCAGCTTACAGGGGGTCCCCACTGAAGCTTTCTTT
CASSLQGVPTEAFF
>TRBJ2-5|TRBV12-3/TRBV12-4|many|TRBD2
TGTGCCAGCAGTTTGGGACTAGCGGGGGATCAAGAGACCCAGTACTTC
CASSLGLAGDQETQYF
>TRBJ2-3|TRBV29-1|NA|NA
TGCAGCGTTGTCACAGTCACAGATACGCAGTATTTT
CSVVTVTDTQYF
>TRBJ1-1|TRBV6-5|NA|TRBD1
TGTGCCAGCAGGTCGGGACAGGGAGACACTGAAGCTTTCTTT
CASRSGQGDTEAFF
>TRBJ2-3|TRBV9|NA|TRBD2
TGTGCCAGCAGCGACTCCGGGACTAGCGGGGTGACGCAGTATTTT
CASSDSGTSGVTQYF
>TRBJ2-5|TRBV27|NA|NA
TGTGCCAGCAGTTTGAGGCGGAAACAAGAGACCCAGTACTTC
CASSLRRKQETQYF
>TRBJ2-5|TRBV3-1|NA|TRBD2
TGTGCCAGCAGCCACGGCGGGGGGTACCAAGAGACCCAGTACTTC
CASSHGGGYQETQYF
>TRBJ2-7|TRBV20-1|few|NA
TGCAGTGCTAGAGATGGTGGGAAGGTCTCCTACGAGCAGTACTTC
CSARDGGKVSYEQYF
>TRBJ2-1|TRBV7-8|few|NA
TGTGCCAGCAGCTTAGTTTTGAATTCAAATGAGCAGTTCTTC
CASSLVLNSNEQFF
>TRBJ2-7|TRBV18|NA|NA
TGTGCCAGCTCACCAACGGCACAGGCCTTCACCTACGAGCAGTACTTC
CASSPTAQAFTYEQYF
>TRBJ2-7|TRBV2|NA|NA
TGTGCCAGCAGTGAACCCTTCCTCTACGAGCAGTACTTC
CASSEPFLYEQYF
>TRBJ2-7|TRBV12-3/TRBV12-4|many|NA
TGTGCCAGCAGCCCCGACCGGGGCGAGCAGTACTTC
CASSPDRGEQYF
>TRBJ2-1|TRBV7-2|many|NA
TGTGCCAGCAGCTTGATAGCGGAGTCCTACAATGAGCAGTTCTTC
CASSLIAESYNEQFF